The TCR beta chain described here comes from a study of blood T cell repertoires in COVID-19. About the study: In each case, the material was cDNA or gDNA derived from T cells, B-cell-depleted T cells, or PBMCs.

Germline CDR1 and CDR2: MGHDK and SYGVNS. The CDR3 runs to 13 residues. V shed 4 bases, J shed 2 bases, and the junction held 2 bases outside the gene matches. Original methodology: Reference gene primer amplification gave estimated nucleated cell counts. Profiled with immunoSEQ multiplex PCR; TCRdb holds only in-frame clones, not every one. Clonal size and the V and J genes are those of that table, whereas D and trimming came from the DNA. The sample carries about 200,000 clones, approximately 94% recorded once. The origin of this receptor is a man between 25 and 39 years old with COVID-19, enrolled during active disease. The sample was peripheral blood. The J gene is TRBJ2-7, the V gene TRBV25-1; 7 nucleotides match TRBD1. DNA of the CDR3: TGTGCCAGCAGTGGGACAGGAACCTACGAGCAGTACTTC. This codes for CASSGTGTYEQYF.